This T cell receptor (beta chain) was documented in a study of CD8+ T cells in alopecia areata. Study summary: Treated patients were given oral tofacitinib, which was dosed at 5 to 10 mg twice daily. Dosing with tofacitinib proceeded for 6 to 18 months, followed by 6 months off drug.

Lesional scalp punch biopsies and peripheral blood were collected from alopecia areata patients. RNA was isolated and reverse transcribed to cDNA, the sequencing template. The protocol was immunoSEQ multiplex PCR, while the TCRdb copy is restricted to in-frame clones and leaves out a portion. Here the sample spans some 170,000 clones, 50% to 70% being singletons. Only a few counts were recorded for this clone. As yet, its antigen is unknown. The study's findings and limits: More clonal than normal scalp was lesional scalp, particularly alopecia totalis/universalis.

From germline, CDR1 is SQVTM and CDR2 ANQGSEA. CDR3 length equals 14 residues. V shed 4 bases and J shed 5 bases, with 18 bases lying between them. The V call is TRBV29-1, the J call TRBJ2-7; D may be TRBD1 (5 bases). The source is a human donor with alopecia areata. Sequencing used CD4+ T cells sorted from blood, obtained at week 0. CDR3 nucleotide sequence: TGCAGCGTTGGAGGTATCCAAGGGGCTCACGAGCAGTACTTC. Translation: CSVGGIQGAHEQYF.